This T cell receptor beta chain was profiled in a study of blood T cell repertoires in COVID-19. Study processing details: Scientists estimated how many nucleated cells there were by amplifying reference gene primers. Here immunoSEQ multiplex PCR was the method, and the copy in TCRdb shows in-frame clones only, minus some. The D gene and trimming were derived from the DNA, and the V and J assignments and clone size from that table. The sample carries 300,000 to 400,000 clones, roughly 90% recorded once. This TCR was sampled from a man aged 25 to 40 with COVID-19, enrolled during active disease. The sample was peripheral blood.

CDR3 sequence (DNA): TGTGCCAGCAGCACCCGGACTGCGAACACCGGGGAGCTGTTTTTT. It codes for CASSTRTANTGELFF. The rearrangement joins TRBV7-9 to TRBJ2-2; weak D call: TRBD2 (5 bases). Trimming took 5 bases from V and 0 from J, leaving 10 bases between them. The CDR3 covers 15 residues. Germline V gene sequence: CDR1 SEHNR, CDR2 FQNEAQ (reference sequence).